This T cell receptor (beta chain) was identified in a study of cytomegalovirus exposure and HLA in healthy donors. Study-wide background: Earlier sequencing of about 179 million T cells yielded nearly 120 million unique TCR beta sequences. An early data release held around 80 million unique TCRs from HLA-typed donors. Overall study results and limits: Sequencing artifact likely explains a cluster of highly shared sequence variants. Analyzed later, most CMV-associated TCR beta chains appeared HLA-restricted.

Both 60 Vbeta primers and 13 Jbeta primers went into the PCR. Using immunoSEQ multiplex PCR, the repertoire was profiled, and TCRdb retains in-frame clones only, with some absent. The sample includes 100,000 to 150,000 clones, around 80% of them seen just once. As concerns this clone: The antigen is undetermined.

V was shortened by 3 bases and J by 2 bases, with 11 bases between the two germline ends. The V gene's germline CDR1 is SGHTA and CDR2 FQGNSA. This CDR3 has 14 amino acids. Sequenced sample: PBMCs. This sequence originates from a man aged 25-45 years in good health and CMV-seropositive. This rearrangement joins TRBV7-2 to TRBJ2-7; D may be TRBD2 (6 bases). The CDR3 reads CASSLARTTYEQYF. CDR3 sequence (DNA): TGTGCCAGCAGCTTGGCGAGGACTACCTACGAGCAGTACTTC. Looking up the rest from reference TRBV7-2 and TRBJ2-7 gives the full variable domain: GAGVSQSPSNKVTEKGKDVELRCDPISGHTALYWYRQSLGQGLEFLIYFQGNSAPDKSGLPSDRFSAERTGGSVSTLTIQRTQQEDSAVYLCASSLARTTYEQYFGPGTRLTVT.